These 32 T cell receptor beta chains originate from one sample sequenced in a study of a mutant IDH1 vaccine in newly diagnosed glioma. Some clones are missing from TCRdb's copy, which holds only in-frame ones; the method was immunoSEQ multiplex PCR. Seen here are around 56,000 clones, about 81% observed once, and the top ten hold 7.5% to 10%. Noted time point: week 23, last vaccination. Every single dose of the vaccine, 300 ug of mutant IDH1 20-mer peptide, came with topical imiquimod. Their target antigens are unknown. The starting material was PBMCs, obtained from a glioma patient whose treatment included an IDH1 peptide vaccine. The receptors derive from a woman aged 40-49 years with glioma. Some clones in this sample may be carry-over from other donors' samples.

This rearrangement joins TRBV2 to TRBJ1-5, with TRBD1 matching 10 bases. Unmatched junction bases numbered 12, after V lost 4 bases and J lost 3 bases. CDR1 and CDR2 (germline): SNHLY, FYNNEI. The length of the CDR3 is 18 residues. The CDR3 nucleotides read TGTGCCAGCAGTGGGTCCCCCGGGACAGGGGAGGCCAATCAGCCCCAGCATTTT. It yields the protein CASSGSPGTGEANQPQHF.

This clone has just a few counts. The chain has TRBV2 and TRBJ1-2; D gene uncertain. The V end lost 4 bases, the J end lost 4 bases, and 13 bases lay between the germline ends. CDR1 and CDR2 (germline): SNHLY, FYNNEI. The CDR3 spans 14 residues. The DNA of the CDR3 is TGTGCCAGCAGTGGTGGGGAAACGGGCTATGGCTACACCTTC. Protein: CASSGGETGYGYTF.

The chain employs TRBV6-6 and TRBJ2-7; TRBD1 aligns across 10 bases. This CDR3 has 15 residues. Germline V gene sequence: CDR1 MNHNY, CDR2 SVGAGI (reference sequence). The ends lost 2 bases at V and 3 bases at J; junction bases unmatched: 4. CDR3 in amino acids: CASSYPGQGNYEQYF. CDR3 bases: TGTGCCAGCAGTTACCCGGGACAGGGGAACTACGAGCAGTACTTC.

This clone occurred once. This chain connects TRBV10-2 to TRBJ2-2, with D possibly being TRBD2 (5 bases). Germline lookup yields CDR1 WSHSY and CDR2 SAAADI. The CDR3 has 14 residues. V was clipped by 5 bases and J by 3 bases, with 10 bases between them. As DNA, the CDR3 is TGCGCCAGCAGTACGTTGGGAGACACCGGGGAGCTGTTTTTT. As protein: CASSTLGDTGELFF.

The CDR3 coding sequence is TGTGCCAGCAGCGCCAAGACAGTGAACACTGAAGCTTTCTTT. It is translated as CASSAKTVNTEAFF. The chain links TRBV9 to TRBJ1-1; tentatively, D is TRBD1 (5 bases). CDR3 length: 14 residues. Between the trimmed V and J ends, which lost 3 bases and 0 bases, there was a span of 9 bases. Germline V gives CDR1 SGDLS, CDR2 YYNGEE.

The CDR3 here is CASSITGSGTQYF. CDR3 sequence (DNA): TGTGCCAGCAGCATCACAGGGTCGGGGACCCAGTACTTC. The rearrangement uses TRBV7-2 and TRBJ2-5; the D gene is possibly TRBD1 (6 bases). The CDR3 runs 13 residues. The V gene lost 5 bases and the J gene lost 7 bases, with 14 bases spanning the gap. The germline V gene encodes CDR1 SGHTA and CDR2 FQGNSA.

This clone was seen more than once but under ten times. This sequence joins TRBV7-2 and TRBJ2-7; D not certain. Germline V CDR1 and CDR2: SGHTA, FQGNSA. This CDR3 spans 12 amino acids. Between the trimmed V and J ends, which lost 2 bases and 5 bases, there was a span of 7 bases. CDR3 sequence (DNA): TGTGCCAGCAGCTTAAGAGGCCACGAGCAGTACTTC. This translates into CASSLRGHEQYF. The full variable domain, in which reference TRBV7-2 and TRBJ2-7 provide the parts outside the CDR3, is GAGVSQSPSNKVTEKGKDVELRCDPISGHTALYWYRQSLGQGLEFLIYFQGNSAPDKSGLPSDRFSAERTGGSVSTLTIQRTQQEDSAVYLCASSLRGHEQYFGPGTRLTVT.

The V gene is TRBV30, the J gene TRBJ2-3; no reliable D call. CDR3 length: 15 amino acids. Trimming pared 0 bases from V and 6 bases from J, leaving 16 bases between. CDR1 and CDR2 from the germline V gene are GTSNPN and SVGIG (reference sequence). The CDR3 nucleotides are TGTGCCTGGAGTGTATCGCTCGTGGCTGCGGATACGCAGTATTTT. Encoded protein: CAWSVSLVAADTQYF.

The J gene is TRBJ2-7, the V gene TRBV9; tentatively, D is TRBD1 (6 bases). V shed 3 bases and J shed 2 bases, with 15 bases lying between them. From germline, CDR1 is SGDLS and CDR2 YYNGEE. This CDR3 has 15 amino acids. This chain's CDR3 is CASSALPGAAYEQYF. CDR3 DNA: TGTGCCAGCAGCGCTCTACCAGGGGCCGCCTACGAGCAGTACTTC.

This sequence joins TRBV15 and TRBJ1-6; perhaps TRBD1 as D (5 bases). The CDR3 is 15 amino acids. Between the trimmed V and J ends, which lost 3 bases and 5 bases, there was a span of 11 bases. Germline assignment: CDR1 LNHNV and CDR2 YYDKDF (reference sequence). CDR3 DNA: TGTGCCACCAGCAGGGACATATCCCATAATTCACCCCTCCACTTT. It specifies CATSRDISHNSPLHF.

This clone was seen once. The V gene is TRBV15, the J gene TRBJ1-3; D uncertain. CDR3 length: 16 amino acids. Germline V CDR1 and CDR2: LNHNV, YYDKDF (reference sequence). Trimming stripped 5 bases from V and 0 bases from J, with 14 bases between. The CDR3 DNA reads as TGTGCCACCAGCCTACTAACCGGGTCCTCTGGAAACACCATATATTTT. Encoded protein: CATSLLTGSSGNTIYF. Complete variable domain (other parts from reference TRBV15 and TRBJ1-3): DAMVIQNPRYQVTQFGKPVTLSCSQTLNHNVMYWYQQKSSQAPKLLFHYYDKDFNNEADTPDNFQSRRPNTSFCFLDIRSPGLGDTAMYLCATSLLTGSSGNTIYFGEGSWLTVV.

The rearrangement links TRBV4-3 to TRBJ2-3; tentatively, D is TRBD1 or TRBD2 (6 bases each). Germline CDR1 is LGHNA and CDR2 is YSLEER. Trimming pared 1 base from V and 4 bases from J, leaving 12 bases between. This CDR3 spans 15 amino acids. CDR3 coding DNA: TGCGCCAGCAGCCAAGTCTCCGGGGGCCCAGATACGCAGTATTTT. Its protein is CASSQVSGGPDTQYF.

The chain couples TRBV30 to TRBJ1-2, with 12 bases matching TRBD1. This CDR3 is 18 amino acids long. Germline V gives CDR1 GTSNPN, CDR2 SVGIG (reference sequence). The V gene end was trimmed by 0 bases and the J gene end by 1 base; junction bases not matched to a gene: 9. The CDR3 DNA reads as TGTGCCTGGAGTGTAAGCGCAGGGACAGGGGGCTTTAACTATGGCTACACCTTC. Encoded protein: CAWSVSAGTGGFNYGYTF. The full variable domain, with the rest looked up from reference TRBV30 and TRBJ1-2, is SQTIHQWPATLVQPVGSPLSLECTVEGTSNPNLYWYRQAAGRGLQLLFYSVGIGQISSEVPQNLSASRPQDRQFILSSKKLLLSDSGFYLCAWSVSAGTGGFNYGYTFGSGTRLTVV.

The CDR3 reads CASSLGPGLPRGETQYF. In DNA, the CDR3 is TGTGCCAGCAGCTTGGGGCCCGGACTTCCCAGGGGAGAGACCCAGTACTTC. J is TRBJ2-5 and V is TRBV13; D is perhaps TRBD1 (6 bases). V was pared by 3 bases and J by 4 bases, with 21 bases between. The germline V gene encodes CDR1 PRHDT and CDR2 FYEKMQ (reference sequence). The CDR3 spans 17 residues.

The V and J genes are TRBV30 and TRBJ2-5; TRBD2 aligns across 7 bases. The CDR3 runs 14 residues. CDR1 is GTSNPN and CDR2 is SVGIG in the germline V gene (reference sequence). V shed 2 bases, J shed 2 bases, and the junction held 5 bases outside the gene matches. The chain's CDR3 is CAWSRGGGQETQYF. The CDR3 DNA is TGTGCCTGGAGTAGAGGCGGGGGTCAAGAGACCCAGTACTTC.

The gene calls are TRBV5-1 and TRBJ1-4, with D unresolved. The CDR3 length is 15 residues. Germline CDR1 reads SGHRS; CDR2 reads YFSETQ. V was clipped by 2 bases and J by 0 bases, with 8 bases between them. The CDR3 sequence is CASSFSGPTNEKLFF. CDR3 in DNA: TGCGCCAGCAGCTTTTCTGGACCAACTAATGAAAAACTGTTTTTT.

The rearrangement links TRBV7-2 to TRBJ2-2; 9 bases line up with TRBD2. Germline V lookup: CDR1 SGHTA, CDR2 FQGNSA. The CDR3 is 15 residues long. After removal of 8 bases from V and 0 bases from J, the junction contained 4 bases not matched to a gene. Here the CDR3 reads CASSLAGPNTGELFF. The CDR3, as DNA: TGTGCCAGCTCCCTAGCGGGGCCGAACACCGGGGAGCTGTTTTTT.

V usage is TRBV29-1 and J usage is TRBJ2-2, with D possibly matching TRBD1 (6 bases). Looked up from germline, CDR1 is SQVTM and CDR2 is ANQGSEA. This CDR3 has 14 residues. Trimming removed 4 bases at V and 3 bases at J, with 12 bases between. The CDR3 DNA is TGCAGCGTTGTTACAGGGACCTACACCGGGGAGCTGTTTTTT. Its translation: CSVVTGTYTGELFF.

This rearrangement joins TRBV7-2 to TRBJ1-6, with 7 bases matching TRBD1. CDR3 length: 12 residues. The germline V gene has CDR1 SGHTA and CDR2 FQGNSA. Trimming removed 5 bases from V and 11 bases from J; junction bases left unmatched: 3. The CDR3 region has the DNA TGTGCCAGCAGCCCCGGGACAGCACCCCTCCACTTT. It yields the protein CASSPGTAPLHF.

The rearrangement uses TRBV18 and TRBJ2-3, with a weak D call TRBD1 (5 bases). Trimming shortened V by 4 bases and J by 4 bases, and 18 bases separated the two germline ends. Germline V gives CDR1 KGHSH, CDR2 LQKENI. The CDR3 is 16 amino acids. The chain's CDR3 is CASSLRAGPPADTQYF. For the CDR3, the DNA is TGTGCCAGCTCACTCCGAGCAGGGCCTCCAGCAGATACGCAGTATTTT.

The V and J genes are TRBV6-5 and TRBJ2-1; the D gene is possibly TRBD1 (6 bases). Germline loops: CDR1 MNHEY, CDR2 SVGAGI. The CDR3 runs 13 residues. V lost 2 bases and J lost 6, with 8 bases in between. CDR3 residues: CASSYGRGNEQFF. CDR3 coding DNA: TGTGCCAGCAGTTACGGCAGGGGCAATGAGCAGTTCTTC.

The chain couples TRBV25-1 to TRBJ1-1; no firm D call. V dropped 4 bases and J dropped 4 bases, with 10 bases sitting between them. Germline lookup yields CDR1 MGHDK and CDR2 SYGVNS. The CDR3 covers 13 residues. For the CDR3, the DNA is TGTGCCAGCAGTGTTAAAAGAGCCACTGAAGCTTTCTTT. Protein: CASSVKRATEAFF.

This chain uses TRBV5-6 with TRBJ2-1; D call uncertain. This CDR3 contains 13 residues. Germline V gives CDR1 SGHDT, CDR2 YYEEEE. The germline V and J ends were trimmed by 0 bases and 9 bases, with 10 bases remaining between them. CDR3 bases: TGTGCCAGCAGCTTGGGGGTTGCAGGTGAGCAGTTCTTC. Translating it yields CASSLGVAGEQFF.

The chain is built from TRBV25-1 and TRBJ2-5; D is perhaps TRBD2 (6 bases). CDR1 is MGHDK, CDR2 SYGVNS, per germline. The CDR3 spans 16 residues. V was pared by 3 bases and J by 2 bases, with 16 bases between. This CDR3 is CASSEGRRGSQETQYF. CDR3 bases: TGTGCCAGCAGTGAGGGGCGGCGGGGATCGCAAGAGACCCAGTACTTC.

This chain connects TRBV2 to TRBJ1-1, with 8 bases matching TRBD1. The germline V gene encodes CDR1 SNHLY and CDR2 FYNNEI. V lost 9 bases and J lost 5; bases outside the gene matches: 11. The CDR3 covers 14 residues. The CDR3 loop reads CASGANRGETEAFF. The CDR3 coding sequence is TGTGCCAGTGGGGCCAACAGGGGGGAGACTGAAGCTTTCTTT.

This clone was observed once. This sequence joins TRBV21-1 and TRBJ1-3. TRBV21-1 is a pseudogene. The CDR3 sequence is 16 residues long. The DNA for the CDR3 is TGTGCCAGCAGCAAAGGCCGCGGGGCCTCCGGAAACACCATATATTTT. It specifies CASSKGRGASGNTIYF.

This clone is medium-sized (0.01 to 0.1%) in the sample. This chain joins TRBV7-8 and TRBJ1-5, with D maybe TRBD1 (5 bases). V was pared by 5 bases and J by 4 bases, with 9 bases between. Germline loops: CDR1 SGHVS, CDR2 FQNEAQ. The CDR3 extends over 13 amino acids. CDR3 loop: CASSGGRNQPQHF. Written as DNA, the CDR3 is TGTGCCAGCAGCGGGGGTAGGAATCAGCCCCAGCATTTT.

V is TRBV19 and J is TRBJ1-2, with 7 bases fitting TRBD1. CDR3 size: 14 residues. Germline V gene lookup returns CDR1 LNHDA and CDR2 SQIVND (reference sequence). The V gene end was trimmed by 7 bases and the J gene end by 5 bases; junction bases not matched to a gene: 10. CDR3 region: CASNPLGQVYGYTF. CDR3 bases: TGTGCCAGTAATCCCCTCGGACAGGTTTATGGCTACACCTTC.

Comment on this clone: Germline and junction disagree at one end, which may indicate a read error. The chain couples TRBV7-9 to TRBJ2-7; the match to TRBD1 covers 7 bases. The V gene's germline CDR1 is SEHNR and CDR2 FQNEAQ (reference sequence). The CDR3 loop spans 14 amino acids. The CDR3 loop reads CVSSYRQGSHEQYF. CDR3 coding DNA: TGTGTCAGCAGCTACCGACAGGGTTCCCACGAGCAGTACTTC.

The chain couples TRBV9 to TRBJ2-7; no reliable D call. Deletions cut 0 bases from V and 6 bases from J, with 16 bases between. CDR1 SGDLS and CDR2 YYNGEE come from the germline V gene. There are 15 residues in the CDR3. The CDR3 DNA is TGTGCCAGCAGCGTAGGGCCAAACGACCCCTCCGAGCAGTACTTC. Its protein product is CASSVGPNDPSEQYF.

The V call is TRBV7-2, the J call TRBJ2-7, with TRBD2 identical over 7 bases. After removal of 5 bases from V and 4 bases from J, the junction contained 14 bases not matched to a gene. Germline V gives CDR1 SGHTA, CDR2 FQGNSA. The CDR3 extends over 16 amino acids. The CDR3 loop reads CASSPRGGSLSYEQYF. The CDR3 DNA reads TGTGCCAGCAGCCCGCGGGGAGGGAGTTTGTCATACGAGCAGTACTTC. The complete variable domain, with remaining parts taken from reference TRBV7-2 and TRBJ2-7, reads GAGVSQSPSNKVTEKGKDVELRCDPISGHTALYWYRQSLGQGLEFLIYFQGNSAPDKSGLPSDRFSAERTGGSVSTLTIQRTQQEDSAVYLCASSPRGGSLSYEQYFGPGTRLTVT.

This chain uses TRBV5-8 with TRBJ1-6; no reliable D call. The V end was cut by 4 bases, the J end by 7 bases, with 15 bases between. Germline values: CDR1 SGHTS, CDR2 YDEGEE. The length of the CDR3 is 15 residues. CDR3: CASSQAGRRNSPLHF. CDR3 nucleotide sequence: TGTGCCAGCAGCCAGGCCGGACGGAGGAATTCACCCCTCCACTTT.